The entry below gives a single TCR beta chain sequence along with its context. Original handling: Reference gene primer amplification gave nucleated cell count estimates. Here immunoSEQ multiplex PCR was the method, and the copy in TCRdb shows in-frame clones only, minus some. That table supplies the V and J calls and clone size; D and trimming were determined from the DNA. The table has around 99,000 clones, less than 85% seen once; the top ten hold about 8.7%. Germline CDR1 and CDR2: MNHEY and SVGAGI. CDR3 length: 13 amino acids. V gave up 8 bases and J gave up 2 bases; unmatched junction bases: 5. The data belong to a study of blood T cell repertoires in COVID-19. Study background: Specimens from acute and convalescent COVID-19 originated in the United States, Italy and Spain. PBMCs, B-cell-depleted T cells, or T cells provided the cDNA or gDNA that made up the material.

The sequence came from a man in his forties or fifties who had recovered from COVID-19. The chain links TRBV6-5 to TRBJ1-2, with 7 bases lining up with TRBD1. The specimen was peripheral blood. The CDR3 sequence: CASGQTGNYGYTF. Written as DNA, the CDR3 is TGTGCCAGCGGGCAGACAGGGAACTATGGCTACACCTTC.